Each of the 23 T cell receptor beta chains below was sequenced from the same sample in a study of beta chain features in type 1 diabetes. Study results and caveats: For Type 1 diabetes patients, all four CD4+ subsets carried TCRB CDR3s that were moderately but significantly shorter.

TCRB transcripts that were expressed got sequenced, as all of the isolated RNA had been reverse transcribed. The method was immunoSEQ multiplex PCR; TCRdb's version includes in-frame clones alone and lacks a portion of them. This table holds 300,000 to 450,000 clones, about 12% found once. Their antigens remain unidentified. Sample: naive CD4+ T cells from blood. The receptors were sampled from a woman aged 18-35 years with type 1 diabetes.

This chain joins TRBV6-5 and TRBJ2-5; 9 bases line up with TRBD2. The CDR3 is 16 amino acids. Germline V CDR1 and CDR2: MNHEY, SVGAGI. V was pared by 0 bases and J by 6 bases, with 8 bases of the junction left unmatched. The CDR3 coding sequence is TGTGCCAGCAGTTACTCGGGGCGGGGGGGTCTTCAGACCCAGTACTTC. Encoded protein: CASSYSGRGGLQTQYF.

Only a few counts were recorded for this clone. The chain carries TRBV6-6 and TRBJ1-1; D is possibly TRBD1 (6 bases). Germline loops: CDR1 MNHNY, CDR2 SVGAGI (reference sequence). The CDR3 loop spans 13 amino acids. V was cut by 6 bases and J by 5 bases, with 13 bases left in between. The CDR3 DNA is TGTGCCAGCAGACAGGGAGGGTTGACTGAAGCTTTCTTT. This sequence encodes CASRQGGLTEAFF.

CDR3 in DNA: TGTGCCAGCAGCTTACAGGGGGCGATTGGGGAGACCCAGTACTTC. Encoded protein: CASSLQGAIGETQYF. The genes are TRBV7-2 and TRBJ2-5; 8 bases are a match to TRBD1. In germline, CDR1 is SGHTA, CDR2 FQGNSA. This CDR3 has 15 residues. The junction had 7 bases not matched to a gene; V was cut back by 2 bases and J by 5 bases. The full variable domain, completed using reference TRBV7-2 and TRBJ2-5, is GAGVSQSPSNKVTEKGKDVELRCDPISGHTALYWYRQSLGQGLEFLIYFQGNSAPDKSGLPSDRFSAERTGGSVSTLTIQRTQQEDSAVYLCASSLQGAIGETQYFGPGTRLLVL.

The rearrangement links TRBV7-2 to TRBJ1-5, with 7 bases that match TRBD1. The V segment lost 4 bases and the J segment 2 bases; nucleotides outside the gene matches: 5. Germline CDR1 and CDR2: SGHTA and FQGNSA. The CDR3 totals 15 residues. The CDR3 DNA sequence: TGTGCCAGCAGCTCCGGACAGGTTCGCAATCAGCCCCAGCATTTT. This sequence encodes CASSSGQVRNQPQHF.

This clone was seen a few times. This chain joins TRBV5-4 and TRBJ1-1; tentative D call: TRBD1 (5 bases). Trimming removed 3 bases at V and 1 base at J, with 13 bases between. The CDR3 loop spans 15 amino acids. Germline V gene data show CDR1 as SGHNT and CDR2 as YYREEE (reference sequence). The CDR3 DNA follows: TGTGCCAGCAGCTCAGGGTGGGGGGAGAACACTGAAGCTTTCTTT. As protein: CASSSGWGENTEAFF.

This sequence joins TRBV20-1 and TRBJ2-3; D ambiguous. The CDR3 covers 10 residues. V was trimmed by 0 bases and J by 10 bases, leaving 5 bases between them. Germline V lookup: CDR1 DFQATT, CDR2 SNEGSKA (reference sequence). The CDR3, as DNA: TGCAGTGCTAGAGATCGGGCGCAGTATTTT. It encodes CSARDRAQYF.

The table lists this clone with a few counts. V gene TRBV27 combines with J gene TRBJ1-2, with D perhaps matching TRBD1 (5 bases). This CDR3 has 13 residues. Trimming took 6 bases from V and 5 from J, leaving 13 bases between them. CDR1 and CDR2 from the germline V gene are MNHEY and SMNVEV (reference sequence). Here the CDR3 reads CASSAGGRYGYTF. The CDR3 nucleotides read TGTGCCAGCAGCGCGGGGGGGAGGTATGGCTACACCTTC.

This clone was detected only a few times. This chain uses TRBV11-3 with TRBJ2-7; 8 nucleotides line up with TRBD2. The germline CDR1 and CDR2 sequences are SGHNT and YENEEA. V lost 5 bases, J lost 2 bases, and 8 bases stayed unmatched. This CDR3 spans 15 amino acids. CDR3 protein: CASSRAGTRPYEQYF. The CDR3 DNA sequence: TGTGCCAGCAGCCGAGCCGGGACTAGACCCTACGAGCAGTACTTC.

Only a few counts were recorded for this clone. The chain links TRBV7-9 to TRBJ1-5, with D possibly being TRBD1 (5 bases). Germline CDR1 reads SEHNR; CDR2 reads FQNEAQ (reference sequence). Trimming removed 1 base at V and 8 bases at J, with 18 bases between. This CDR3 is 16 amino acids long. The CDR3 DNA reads TGTGCCAGCAGCTTAGGACGGGACCCCCGGGGGGAGCCCCAGCATTTT. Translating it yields CASSLGRDPRGEPQHF. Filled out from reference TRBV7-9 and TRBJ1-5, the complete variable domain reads DTGVSQNPRHKITKRGQNVTFRCDPISEHNRLYWYRQTLGQGPEFLTYFQNEAQLEKSRLLSDRFSAERPKGSFSTLEIQRTEQGDSAMYLCASSLGRDPRGEPQHFGDGTRLSIL.

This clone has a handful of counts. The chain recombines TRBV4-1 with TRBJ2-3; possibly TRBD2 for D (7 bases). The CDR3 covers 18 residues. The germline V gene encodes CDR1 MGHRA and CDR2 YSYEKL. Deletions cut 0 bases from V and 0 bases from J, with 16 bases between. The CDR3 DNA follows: TGCGCCAGCAGCCAAGACCGGGGGGCCCGGATTAGCACAGATACGCAGTATTTT. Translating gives CASSQDRGARISTDTQYF.

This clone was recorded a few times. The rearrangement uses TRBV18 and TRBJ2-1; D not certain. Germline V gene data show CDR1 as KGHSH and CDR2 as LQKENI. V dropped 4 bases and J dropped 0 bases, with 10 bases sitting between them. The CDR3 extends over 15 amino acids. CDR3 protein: CASSQQQDSYNEQFF. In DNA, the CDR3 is TGTGCCAGCTCACAACAGCAAGACTCCTACAATGAGCAGTTCTTC.

The CDR3, as DNA: TGTGCCAGCAGCCAGTGGCGGGAGAACTACAATGAGCAGTTCTTC. Translation: CASSQWRENYNEQFF. The chain recombines TRBV11-2 with TRBJ2-1; 7 bases match TRBD2. The CDR3 runs to 15 residues. V was clipped by 5 bases and J by 3 bases; unmatched bases: 7. Germline CDR1 and CDR2: SGHAT and FQNNGV. The full variable domain, completed using reference TRBV11-2 and TRBJ2-1, is EAGVAQSPRYKIIEKRQSVAFWCNPISGHATLYWYQQILGQGPKLLIQFQNNGVVDDSQLPKDRFSAERLKGVDSTLKIQPAKLEDSAVYLCASSQWRENYNEQFFGPGTRLTVL.

CDR3 amino acids: CSVEPGTGTGYTF. The CDR3 DNA is TGCAGCGTTGAGCCCGGGACAGGGACTGGCTACACCTTC. The chain has TRBV29-1 and TRBJ1-2; 9 nucleotides agree with TRBD1. CDR1 SQVTM and CDR2 ANQGSEA come from the germline V gene. The CDR3 loop spans 13 amino acids. Unmatched junction bases numbered 6, after V lost 3 bases and J lost 7 bases.

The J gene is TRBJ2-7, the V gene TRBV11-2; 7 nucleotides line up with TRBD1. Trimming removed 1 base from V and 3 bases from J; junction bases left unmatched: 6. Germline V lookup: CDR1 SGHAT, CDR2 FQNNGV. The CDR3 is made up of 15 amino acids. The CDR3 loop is CASSLVRTGHYEQYF. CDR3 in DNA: TGTGCCAGCAGCTTAGTTCGGACAGGACACTACGAGCAGTACTTC.

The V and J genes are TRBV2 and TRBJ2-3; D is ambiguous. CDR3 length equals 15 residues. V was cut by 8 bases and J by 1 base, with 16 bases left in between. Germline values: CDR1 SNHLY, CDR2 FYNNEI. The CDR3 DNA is TGTGCCAGCTCCCAACGGAGTTATCGCACAGATACGCAGTATTTT. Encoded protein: CASSQRSYRTDTQYF.

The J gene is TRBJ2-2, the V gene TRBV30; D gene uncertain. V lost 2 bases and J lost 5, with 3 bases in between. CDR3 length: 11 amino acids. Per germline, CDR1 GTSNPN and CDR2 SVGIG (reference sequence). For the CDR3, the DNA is TGTGCCTGGAGTACAACCGGGGAGCTGTTTTTT. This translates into CAWSTTGELFF.

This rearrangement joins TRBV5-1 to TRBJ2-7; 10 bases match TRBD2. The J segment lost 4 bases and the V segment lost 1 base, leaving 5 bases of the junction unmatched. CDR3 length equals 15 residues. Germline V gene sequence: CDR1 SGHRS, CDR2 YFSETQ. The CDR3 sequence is CASSLLAGGAYEQYF. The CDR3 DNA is TGCGCCAGCAGCTTGTTAGCGGGGGGCGCGTACGAGCAGTACTTC.

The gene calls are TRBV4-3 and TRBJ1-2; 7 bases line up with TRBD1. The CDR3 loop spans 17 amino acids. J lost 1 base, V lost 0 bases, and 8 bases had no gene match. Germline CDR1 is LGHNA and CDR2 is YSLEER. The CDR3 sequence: CASSQDRLQGLNYGYTF. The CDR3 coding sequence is TGCGCCAGCAGCCAAGACCGCCTACAGGGGCTTAACTATGGCTACACCTTC.

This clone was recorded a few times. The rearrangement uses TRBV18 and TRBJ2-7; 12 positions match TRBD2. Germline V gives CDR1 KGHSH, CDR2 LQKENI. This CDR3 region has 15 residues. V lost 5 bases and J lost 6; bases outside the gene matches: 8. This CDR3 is CASSALAGGHLEQYF. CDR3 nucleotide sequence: TGTGCCAGCTCAGCCCTAGCGGGGGGGCATCTCGAGCAGTACTTC.

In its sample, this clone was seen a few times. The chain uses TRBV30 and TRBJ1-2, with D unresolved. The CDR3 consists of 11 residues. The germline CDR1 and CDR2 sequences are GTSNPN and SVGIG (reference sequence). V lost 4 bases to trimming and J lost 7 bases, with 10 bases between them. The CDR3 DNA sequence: TGTGCCTGGATTCGGGGTCGTGGCTACACCTTC. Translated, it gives CAWIRGRGYTF.

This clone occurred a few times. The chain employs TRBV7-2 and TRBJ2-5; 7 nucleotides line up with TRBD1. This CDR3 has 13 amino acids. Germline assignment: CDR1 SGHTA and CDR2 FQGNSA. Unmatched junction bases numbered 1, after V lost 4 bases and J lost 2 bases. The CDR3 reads CASSSTGQETQYF. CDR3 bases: TGTGCCAGCAGCTCGACAGGGCAAGAGACCCAGTACTTC.

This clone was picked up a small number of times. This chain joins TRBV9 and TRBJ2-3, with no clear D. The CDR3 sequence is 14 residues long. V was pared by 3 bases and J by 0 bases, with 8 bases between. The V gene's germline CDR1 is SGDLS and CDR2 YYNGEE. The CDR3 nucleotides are TGTGCCAGCAGCGATCACAGTAGCACAGATACGCAGTATTTT. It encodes CASSDHSSTDTQYF.

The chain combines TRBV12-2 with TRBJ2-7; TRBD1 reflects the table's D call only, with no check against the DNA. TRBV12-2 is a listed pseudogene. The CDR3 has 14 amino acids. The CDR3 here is CASRTQGKGYEQYF. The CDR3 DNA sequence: TGTGCAAGTCGCACACAGGGGAAGGGATACGAGCAGTACTTC.